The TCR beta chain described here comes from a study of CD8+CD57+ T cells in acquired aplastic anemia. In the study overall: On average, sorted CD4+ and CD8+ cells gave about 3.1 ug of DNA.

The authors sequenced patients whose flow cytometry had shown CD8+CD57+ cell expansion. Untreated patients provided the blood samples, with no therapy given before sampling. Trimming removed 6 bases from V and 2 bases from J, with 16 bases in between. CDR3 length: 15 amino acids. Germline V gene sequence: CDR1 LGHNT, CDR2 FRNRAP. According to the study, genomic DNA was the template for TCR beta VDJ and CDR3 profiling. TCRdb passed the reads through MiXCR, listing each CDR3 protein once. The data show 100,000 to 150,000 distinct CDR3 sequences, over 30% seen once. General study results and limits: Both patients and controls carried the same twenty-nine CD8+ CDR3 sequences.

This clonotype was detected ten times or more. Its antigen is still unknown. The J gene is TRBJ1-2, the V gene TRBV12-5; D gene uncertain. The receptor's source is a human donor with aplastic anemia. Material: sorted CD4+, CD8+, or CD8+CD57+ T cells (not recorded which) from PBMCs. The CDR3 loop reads CASGPDEIQNYGYTF. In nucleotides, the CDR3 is TGTGCTAGTGGCCCGGATGAAATTCAGAACTATGGCTACACCTTC.